This TCR beta chain stems from a study of blood T cell repertoires in COVID-19. Authors' methods: Reference gene primers were amplified, and this amplification served to estimate nucleated cell counts. The repertoire was sequenced with immunoSEQ multiplex PCR; TCRdb's copy has only in-frame clones and lacks some. D and trimming were read from the DNA, whereas the V and J calls and clone size are those reported in that table. The sample lists 35,000 to 55,000 clones; 75% to 90% were seen once. Germline lookup yields CDR1 SQVTM and CDR2 ANQGSEA. Trimming took off 7 bases at V and 3 bases at J, with 24 bases between the two ends. The length of the CDR3 is 16 residues.

The source of this sequence is a human donor in a cohort sampled during active COVID-19. The gene calls are TRBV29-1 and TRBJ1-1, with unresolved D. The sample was peripheral blood. The CDR3 DNA reads as TGCAGCGCCAATCCCTTTGGCCGGGGTAGCGACACTGAAGCTTTCTTT. Translation: CSANPFGRGSDTEAFF.